The 4 T cell receptor beta chains presented below share a single source sample, sequenced in a study of T cell responses to AZD1222 COVID-19 vaccine. The assay was immunoSEQ multiplex PCR, and TCRdb's table has in-frame clones only and misses some. Of approximately 99,000 clones detected, 86% appear once; the ten largest clones hold about 3%. Sequencing used peripheral blood, obtained on day 0 of AZD1222 vaccination. These receptors all stem from an adult in good health.

The chain carries TRBV3-1 (or the pseudogene TRBV3-2) and TRBJ1-4, with TRBD1 as a possible D gene (5 bases). The CDR3 is 13 amino acids. V was pared by 4 bases and J by 10 bases, with 13 bases between. The germline V gene has CDR1 LGHDT and CDR2 YNNKEL (reference sequence). For the CDR3, the DNA is TGTGCCAGCAGCCCGGGCAGGGCTGGAAAACTGTTTTTT. Amino acid sequence: CASSPGRAGKLFF.

The chain couples TRBV4-1 to TRBJ1-4; no firm D call. The CDR3 loop spans 14 amino acids. CDR1 is MGHRA and CDR2 is YSYEKL in the germline V gene. The germline V and J ends were trimmed by 4 bases and 2 bases, with 8 bases remaining between them. The CDR3 loop reads CASSLVTTNEKLFF. CDR3 nucleotide sequence: TGCGCCAGCAGCCTCGTAACCACTAATGAAAAACTGTTTTTT.

The chain employs TRBV7-9 and TRBJ1-4; D is uncertain. V dropped 5 bases and J dropped 7 bases, with 14 bases sitting between them. Looked up from germline, CDR1 is SEHNR and CDR2 is FQNEAQ (reference sequence). This CDR3 comprises 14 residues. CDR3 DNA: TGTGCCAGCAGCCCGACGAGGAAGGGTGAAAAACTGTTTTTT. As protein: CASSPTRKGEKLFF.

The chain carries TRBV19 and TRBJ1-2; D gene uncertain. This CDR3 is 12 amino acids long. V was cut by 5 bases and J by 5 bases, with 9 bases left in between. Germline loops: CDR1 LNHDA, CDR2 SQIVND (reference sequence). DNA of the CDR3: TGTGCCAGTAGTCTGACGGATTATGGCTACACCTTC. The encoded protein is CASSLTDYGYTF.